This TCR beta chain emerged from a study of PD-1 blockade in classical Hodgkin lymphoma. Study context: Treatment was intravenous nivolumab, 3 mg/kg every 2 weeks, until progression. The study's findings and limits: TCR diversity in CD4+, not CD8+, cells rose significantly by C4D1.

Repertoires were generated with immunoSEQ multiplex PCR, while TCRdb's copy carries only in-frame clones and drops some. The profile shows approximately 2,100 clones, around 85% of them singletons. The CDR3 runs to 14 residues. J lost 0 bases, V lost 7 bases, and 5 bases had no gene match. Germline CDR1 reads LGHNA; CDR2 reads YNFKEQ. Exposure to brentuximab vedotin varied, and each patient had relapsed following autologous stem cell transplantation. As to this clone: The antigen is undetermined.

The J gene is TRBJ1-2, the V gene TRBV4-2, with TRBD1 matching 7 bases. This TCR derives from a human donor with classical Hodgkin lymphoma. This sample comprised peripheral blood mononuclear cells (PBMCs), obtained at baseline. The CDR3 loop reads CASTMGQSNYGYTF. CDR3 DNA: TGTGCCAGCACTATGGGACAGTCTAACTATGGCTACACCTTC.